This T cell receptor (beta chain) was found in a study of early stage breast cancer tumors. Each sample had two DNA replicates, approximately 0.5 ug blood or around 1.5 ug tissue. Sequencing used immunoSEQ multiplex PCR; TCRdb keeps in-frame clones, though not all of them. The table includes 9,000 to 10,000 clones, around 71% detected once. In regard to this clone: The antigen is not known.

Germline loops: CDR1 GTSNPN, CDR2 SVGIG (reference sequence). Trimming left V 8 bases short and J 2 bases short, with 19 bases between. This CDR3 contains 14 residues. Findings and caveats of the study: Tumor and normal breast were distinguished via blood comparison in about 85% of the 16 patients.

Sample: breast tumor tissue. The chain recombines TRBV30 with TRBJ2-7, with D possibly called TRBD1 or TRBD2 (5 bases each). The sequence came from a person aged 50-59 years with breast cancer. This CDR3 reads CAGTGGALPYEQYF. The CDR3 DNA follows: TGTGCCGGAACTGGGGGAGCTCTACCCTACGAGCAGTACTTC.